Here is one T cell receptor (beta chain) with its context. What it binds is unknown. Sequenced by immunoSEQ multiplex PCR; TCRdb stores in-frame clones only, minus some. The data show approximately 160,000 clones, with about nine tenths seen just once and under 7% held by the top ten. The CDR3 loop spans 16 amino acids. The ends were cut back, 4 bases at V and 5 bases at J, with 18 bases in the middle. CDR1 and CDR2 (germline): SNHLY, FYNNEI. This sample was taken from a study of cytomegalovirus exposure and HLA in healthy donors. Study-wide background: The 120 validation repertoires used the same platform as the approximately 700 first-cohort repertoires (as reported by a later analysis).

Study-wide results and limits: The tendency of first-cohort TCR clusters to co-occur in the 120 or so validation repertoires was the finding of a later analysis.

J is TRBJ2-1 and V is TRBV2; tentative D call: TRBD2 (6 bases). This sequence originates from a woman aged 25 to 39 in good health and CMV-seronegative. Source material: PBMCs. The CDR3 is CASSALTGVGHNEQFF. The CDR3 nucleotides are TGTGCCAGCAGTGCTTTGACGGGAGTCGGGCACAATGAGCAGTTCTTC.